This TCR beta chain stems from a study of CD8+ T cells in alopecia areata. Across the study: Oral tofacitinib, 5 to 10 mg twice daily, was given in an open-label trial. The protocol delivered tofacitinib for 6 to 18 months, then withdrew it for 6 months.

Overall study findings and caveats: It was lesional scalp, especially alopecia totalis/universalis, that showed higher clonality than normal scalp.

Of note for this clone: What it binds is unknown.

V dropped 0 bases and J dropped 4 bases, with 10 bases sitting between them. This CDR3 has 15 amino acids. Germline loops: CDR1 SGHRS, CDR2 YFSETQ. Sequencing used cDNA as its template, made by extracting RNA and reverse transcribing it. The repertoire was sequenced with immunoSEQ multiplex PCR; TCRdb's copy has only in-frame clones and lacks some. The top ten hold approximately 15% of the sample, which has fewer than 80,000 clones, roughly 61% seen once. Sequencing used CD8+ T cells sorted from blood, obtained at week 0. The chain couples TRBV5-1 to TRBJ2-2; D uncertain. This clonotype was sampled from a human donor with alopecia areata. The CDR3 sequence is CASSLAAWVTGELFF. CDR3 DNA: TGCGCCAGCAGCTTGGCGGCATGGGTCACCGGGGAGCTGTTTTTT.